The 32 T cell receptor beta chains given below trace back to one sample, sequenced in a study of T cells in Graves' hyperthyroidism and ophthalmopathy. Amplified TCR beta CDR3 regions derived from RNA transcripts. First-round RT-PCR with HTBI primers amplified the TCR CDR3 region. TCRdb itself ran the multiplex PCR reads through MiXCR, one entry per CDR3 protein. Among roughly 500,000 distinct CDR3 sequences listed, 40% to 50% were seen once. Material for sequencing was peripheral blood or thyroid tissue (not recorded which). These receptors were taken from an adult woman with Graves' disease, either hyperthyroidism or ophthalmopathy (not recorded which).

The sample holds a few counts of this clonotype. The chain carries TRBV7-9 and TRBJ1-2, with D uncertain. This CDR3 spans 12 amino acids. Germline lookup yields CDR1 SEHNR and CDR2 FQNEAQ (reference sequence). The V gene lost 9 bases and the J gene lost 8 bases, with 16 bases spanning the gap. CDR3 sequence (DNA): TGTGCCAGTAGCCTGCGGCCGGACGGCTACACCTTC. Translated, it gives CASSLRPDGYTF.

This clonotype was seen at least ten times. The chain combines TRBV5-1 with TRBJ1-1; 11 positions agree with TRBD1. The J segment lost 4 bases and the V segment lost 4 bases, leaving 3 bases of the junction unmatched. CDR1 is SGHRS, CDR2 YFSETQ, per germline. There are 14 residues in the CDR3. The CDR3 DNA sequence: TGCGCCAGCAGCCAGGGACAGGGGGGCACTGAAGCTTTCTTT. Amino acid sequence: CASSQGQGGTEAFF.

This clonotype was seen a few times. The CDR3 sequence is CASSPGGPETQYF. The CDR3 DNA sequence: TGTGCCAGCAGCCCCGGAGGTCCAGAGACCCAGTACTTC. This chain uses TRBV7-2 with TRBJ2-5; tentative D call: TRBD2 (5 bases). Germline loops: CDR1 SGHTA, CDR2 FQGNSA. Between the trimmed V and J ends, which lost 5 bases and 4 bases, there was a span of 11 bases. This CDR3 is built from 13 residues.

CDR3 nucleotide sequence: TGTGCCTGGAGTGTGGTCGGCGGGAGGGACGGGGAGCTGTTTTTT. Its protein product is CAWSVVGGRDGELFF. The V gene is TRBV30, the J gene TRBJ2-2, with TRBD2 matching over 9 bases. The germline CDR1 and CDR2 sequences are GTSNPN and SVGIG (reference sequence). Trimming cost V 0 bases and J 7 bases; bases outside gene matches: 6. The CDR3 totals 15 residues.

In this sample, this clonotype turned up once. V usage is TRBV29-1 and J usage is TRBJ1-1; D gene ambiguous. Germline lookup yields CDR1 SQVTM and CDR2 ANQGSEA. The CDR3 extends over 15 amino acids. Trimming took off 6 bases at V and 5 bases at J, with 22 bases between the two ends. This chain's CDR3 is CSVSSPEVGSTEAFF. The CDR3 region has the DNA TGCAGCGTCAGCAGCCCAGAAGTAGGGAGTACTGAAGCTTTCTTT.

This sequence joins TRBV24-1 and TRBJ2-5; 12 nucleotides agree with TRBD2. Germline CDR1 and CDR2: KGHDR and SFDVKD. V shed 4 bases, J shed 5 bases, and the junction held 4 bases outside the gene matches. This CDR3 has 15 amino acids. CDR3: CATSDEGTSGETQYF. CDR3 coding DNA: TGTGCCACCAGTGACGAAGGGACTAGCGGGGAGACCCAGTACTTC.

The CDR3 protein is CAISVGGQEQYF. CDR3 in DNA: TGTGCCATCAGTGTGGGGGGTCAAGAGCAGTACTTC. This sequence joins TRBV10-3 and TRBJ2-7, with a weak D call TRBD2 (6 bases). From germline, CDR1 is ENHRY and CDR2 SYGVKD. This CDR3 has 12 amino acids. Trimming shortened V by 4 bases and J by 7 bases, and 11 bases separated the two germline ends.

This clonotype was seen once. The chain uses TRBV7-9 and TRBJ2-5; 7 bases map to TRBD1. This CDR3 has 15 residues. Per germline, CDR1 SEHNR and CDR2 FQNEAQ (reference sequence). V lost 5 bases and J lost 5; bases outside the gene matches: 11. The DNA for the CDR3 is TGTGCCAGCAGCCGGACGACAGGGTCGGCCGAGACCCAGTACTTC. Translation gives CASSRTTGSAETQYF.

In regard to this clonotype: No conserved phenylalanine or tryptophan ends this CDR3, so it is likely a read error. The limits of the CDR3 on the DNA are not certain, so only TCRdb's listed CDR3 is given. This chain uses TRBV20-1 with TRBJ1-1; the DNA was not used to check the table's D call, TRBD1. A total of 12 residues make up the CDR3, ends included. Germline CDR1 is DFQATT and CDR2 is SNEGSKA (reference sequence). CDR3 loop: CSARVQGARANY.

This clonotype was recorded a few times. This chain joins TRBV7-9 and TRBJ2-2, with 9 positions matching TRBD1. The CDR3 is made up of 16 amino acids. The germline V gene has CDR1 SEHNR and CDR2 FQNEAQ (reference sequence). Unmatched junction bases numbered 6, after V lost 6 bases and J lost 1 base. CDR3 DNA: TGTGCCAGCAGGGGAGGGACAGGGATGAACACCGGGGAGCTGTTTTTT. Translation gives CASRGGTGMNTGELFF.

This clonotype was recorded many times. The chain uses TRBV27 and TRBJ1-2, with TRBD1 matching 11 bases. CDR3 size: 13 residues. CDR1 and CDR2 (germline): MNHEY, SMNVEV (reference sequence). V dropped 6 bases and J dropped 6; count of bases not matched to a gene: 3. The DNA of the CDR3 is TGTGCCAGCAGACGGACAGGGGGCAATGGCTACACCTTC. Its protein is CASRRTGGNGYTF.

The chain joins TRBV3-1 to TRBJ2-2; D might be TRBD2 (5 bases). The V gene's germline CDR1 is LGHDT and CDR2 YNNKEL (reference sequence). Trimming cost V 3 bases and J 8 bases, with 7 bases left between them. CDR3 size: 12 residues. CDR3 nucleotide sequence: TGTGCCAGCAGCCAGGGAGTGGGGGAGCTGTTTTTT. Residues: CASSQGVGELFF. Full variable domain (remainder filled in from reference TRBV3-1 and TRBJ2-2): DTAVSQTPKYLVTQMGNDKSIKCEQNLGHDTMYWYKQDSKKFLKIMFSYNNKELIINETVPNRFSPKSPDKAHLNLHINSLELGDSAVYFCASSQGVGELFFGEGSRLTVL.

This clonotype has more than one count but fewer than ten. V and J are TRBV10-3 and TRBJ1-2; 7 nucleotides agree with TRBD1. Germline V gives CDR1 ENHRY, CDR2 SYGVKD. The CDR3 totals 14 residues. The trim removed 6 bases at V and 8 bases at J, leaving 12 bases unmatched. This CDR3 is CAISLDRSTGGYTF. CDR3 nucleotides: TGTGCCATCAGCTTGGACAGGAGCACGGGCGGCTACACCTTC.

V and J are TRBV9 and TRBJ1-2; 7 bases line up with TRBD1. The J segment lost 7 bases and the V segment lost 10 bases, leaving 16 bases of the junction unmatched. CDR3 length: 14 amino acids. CDR1 is SGDLS, CDR2 YYNGEE, per germline. The chain's CDR3 is CAGTRGQEVSGYTF. CDR3 nucleotides: TGTGCCGGCACCAGAGGACAGGAAGTTAGTGGCTACACCTTC.

This clonotype was detected only a few times. This sequence joins TRBV12-3 or TRBV12-4 and TRBJ1-2; TRBD1 matches at 7 bases. The CDR3 totals 16 residues. Losses at the gene ends were 2 bases for V and 4 bases for J; bases not matched to a gene: 10. For the CDR3, the DNA is TGTGCCAGCAGTTTAAGGGCCGACAGGGCCGCCTATGGCTACACCTTC. Protein product: CASSLRADRAAYGYTF.

V gene TRBV20-1 combines with J gene TRBJ2-2; 14 nucleotides line up with TRBD2. Trimming removed 7 bases from V and 4 bases from J; junction bases left unmatched: 5. The germline CDR1 and CDR2 sequences are DFQATT and SNEGSKA (reference sequence). The CDR3 is 15 residues long. This CDR3 reads CSVKGLAGATGELFF. CDR3 nucleotide sequence: TGCAGTGTCAAGGGACTAGCGGGAGCCACCGGGGAGCTGTTTTTT.

This clonotype has a count of ten or more. The CDR3 sequence is CASSQDKFSNYGYTF. In DNA, the CDR3 is TGCGCCAGCAGCCAAGATAAATTCTCTAACTATGGCTACACCTTC. The gene calls are TRBV4-3 and TRBJ1-2; D is ambiguous. Per the germline V gene, CDR1 is LGHNA and CDR2 is YSLEER. Trimming cost V 0 bases and J 0 bases, with 8 bases left between them. The length of the CDR3 is 15 residues.

This clonotype was counted between two and nine times. A much larger clone differs by one base, so this may be a read error. The chain joins TRBV20-1 to TRBJ2-7; either TRBD1 or TRBD2 may supply D (5 bases each). V was pared by 3 bases and J by 3 bases, with 6 bases between. The CDR3 is made up of 11 amino acids. Per germline, CDR1 DFQATT and CDR2 SNEGSKA (reference sequence). In DNA form, the CDR3 reads TGCAGTGCTAGGGGGGTCTACGAGCAGTACTTC. Translation: CSARGVYEQYF.

V usage is TRBV29-1 and J usage is TRBJ2-7; 10 positions match TRBD1. V lost 7 bases and J lost 3; bases outside the gene matches: 3. Germline loops: CDR1 SQVTM, CDR2 ANQGSEA. This CDR3 is 12 amino acids long. The CDR3 nucleotides read TGCAGCGCGGGACAGGGGATCTACGAGCAGTACTTC. This sequence encodes CSAGQGIYEQYF.

This chain links TRBV7-9 with TRBJ2-2; D ambiguous. The CDR3 has 14 amino acids. Trimming cost V 6 bases and J 1 base, with 9 bases left between them. Germline CDR1 SEHNR, CDR2 FQNEAQ (reference sequence). CDR3 sequence reads: CASSGRRNTGELFF. In DNA, the CDR3 is TGTGCCAGCAGTGGGCGCAGGAACACCGGGGAGCTGTTTTTT.

The V call is TRBV19, the J call TRBJ2-7; 11 bases map to TRBD1. The CDR3 sequence is 17 residues long. Germline trimming cut 6 bases from V and 5 bases from J; bases unmatched to any gene: 15. The V gene's germline CDR1 is LNHDA and CDR2 SQIVND (reference sequence). The CDR3 reads CASSTCLNGTGGDEQYF. The DNA for the CDR3 is TGTGCCAGTAGCACCTGCCTAAATGGGACAGGGGGTGACGAGCAGTACTTC.

The V gene is TRBV12-5, the J gene TRBJ2-5; no definite D call. The CDR3 length is 13 residues. CDR1 LGHNT and CDR2 FRNRAP come from the germline V gene. Trimming took off 8 bases at V and 1 base at J, with 11 bases between the two ends. The CDR3 sequence is CASRRSAQETQYF. CDR3 nucleotides: TGTGCTAGTCGACGGTCAGCCCAAGAGACCCAGTACTTC.

The chain carries TRBV29-1 and TRBJ1-2, with TRBD1 matching 7 bases. V gave up 2 bases and J gave up 9 bases; unmatched junction bases: 6. Germline V gene lookup returns CDR1 SQVTM and CDR2 ANQGSEA. The CDR3 contains 12 residues. DNA of the CDR3: TGCAGCGTTGAAACCTCAGGGGGAAGCTACACCTTC. It encodes CSVETSGGSYTF.

Concerning this clonotype itself: One junction end does not reproduce the germline sequence, and a read error may be involved. The chain links TRBV11-2 to TRBJ1-6, with D possibly being TRBD1 (6 bases). This CDR3 is built from 15 residues. Germline V gives CDR1 SGHAT, CDR2 FQNNGV. The CDR3 loop is CASSHLRQAYSPLHF. In DNA, the CDR3 is TGCGCCAGCAGCCATCTAAGACAGGCTTATTCACCCCTCCACTTT.

V and J are TRBV20-1 and TRBJ2-5; TRBD1 matches at 8 bases. V shed 0 bases, J shed 9 bases, and the junction held 9 bases outside the gene matches. From germline, CDR1 is DFQATT and CDR2 SNEGSKA (reference sequence). The CDR3 contains 14 residues. The DNA for the CDR3 is TGCAGTGCTAGAGACGGACAGGGTGGTCAGCCCCAGTACTTC. It specifies CSARDGQGGQPQYF.

This clonotype was counted many times. J is TRBJ1-4 and V is TRBV7-9; 10 nucleotides line up with TRBD1. CDR1 and CDR2 from the germline V gene are SEHNR and FQNEAQ (reference sequence). The trim removed 2 bases at V and 7 bases at J, leaving 4 bases unmatched. This CDR3 has 15 residues. CDR3 protein: CASSLQTGGREKLFF. In nucleotides, the CDR3 is TGTGCCAGCAGCTTACAGACAGGGGGCCGTGAAAAACTGTTTTTT.

The chain is built from TRBV7-3 and TRBJ2-5, with 7 bases that match TRBD1. The ends lost 4 bases at V and 5 bases at J; junction bases unmatched: 7. The CDR3 is 14 amino acids. Germline V gene sequence: CDR1 SGHTA, CDR2 FQGTGA. The CDR3 sequence is CASSSNRGLETQYF. The CDR3 DNA reads TGTGCCAGCAGCTCGAACAGGGGCTTGGAGACCCAGTACTTC. Variable domain in full (rest from reference TRBV7-3 and TRBJ2-5): GAGVSQTPSNKVTEKGKYVELRCDPISGHTALYWYRQSLGQGPEFLIYFQGTGAADDSGLPNDRFFAVRPEGSVSTLKIQRTERGDSAVYLCASSSNRGLETQYFGPGTRLLVL.

This chain links TRBV7-8 with TRBJ1-2; 9 nucleotides align to TRBD1. CDR1 and CDR2 from the germline V gene are SGHVS and FQNEAQ. After removal of 2 bases from V and 6 bases from J, the junction contained 7 bases not matched to a gene. The CDR3 is 15 amino acids. This CDR3 reads CASSLFGTGYNGYTF. CDR3 sequence (DNA): TGTGCCAGCAGCTTATTCGGGACAGGGTACAATGGCTACACCTTC.

Many counts were recorded for this clonotype. The V call is TRBV7-2, the J call TRBJ1-5; 8 nucleotides match TRBD1. Germline values: CDR1 SGHTA, CDR2 FQGNSA. The CDR3 loop spans 13 amino acids. V lost 3 bases to trimming and J lost 10 bases; unmatched junction nucleotides: 5. The CDR3 loop reads CASSLDRVSPQHF. The CDR3 bases are TGTGCCAGCAGCTTGGACAGGGTTAGTCCCCAGCATTTT.

In its sample, this clonotype was seen many times. The V and J genes are TRBV9 and TRBJ2-5, with 11 positions matching TRBD2. The V gene end was trimmed by 9 bases and the J gene end by 5 bases; junction bases not matched to a gene: 9. Germline V gene data show CDR1 as SGDLS and CDR2 as YYNGEE. This CDR3 has 14 amino acids. The CDR3 sequence: CATTLAGGRETQYF. The CDR3 region has the DNA TGTGCCACAACTCTAGCGGGAGGCAGGGAGACCCAGTACTTC.

This clonotype came up many times. The rearrangement uses TRBV9 and TRBJ1-2; possible D gene TRBD1, 6 bases. Germline CDR1 and CDR2: SGDLS and YYNGEE. CDR3 length equals 15 residues. V was pared by 4 bases and J by 7 bases, with 20 bases between. CDR3 residues: CASSLETGILGGYTF. The CDR3 bases are TGTGCCAGCAGCCTCGAAACAGGGATCCTCGGTGGCTACACCTTC.

The sample holds many counts of this clonotype. The chain combines TRBV11-1 with TRBJ2-7; a weak D match, TRBD1 (6 bases). The CDR3 is 13 amino acids. Germline V CDR1 and CDR2: SGHAT, FQDESV (reference sequence). V was pared by 5 bases and J by 7 bases, with 15 bases between. The CDR3 region is CASSRTAQREQYF. The DNA for the CDR3 is TGTGCCAGCAGCCGGACAGCTCAGCGGGAGCAGTACTTC.